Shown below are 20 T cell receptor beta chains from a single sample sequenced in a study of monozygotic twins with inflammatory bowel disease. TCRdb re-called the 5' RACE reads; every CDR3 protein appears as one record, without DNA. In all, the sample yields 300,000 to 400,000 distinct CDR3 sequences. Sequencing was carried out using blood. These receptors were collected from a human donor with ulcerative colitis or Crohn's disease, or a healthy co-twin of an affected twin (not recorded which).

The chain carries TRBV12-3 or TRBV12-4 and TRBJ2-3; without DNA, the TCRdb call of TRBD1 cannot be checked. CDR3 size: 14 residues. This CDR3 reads CASGRGFGTDTQYF.

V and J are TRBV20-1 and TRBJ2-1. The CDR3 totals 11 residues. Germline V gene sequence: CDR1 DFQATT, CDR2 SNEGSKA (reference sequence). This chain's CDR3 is CRAPRVSEQFF.

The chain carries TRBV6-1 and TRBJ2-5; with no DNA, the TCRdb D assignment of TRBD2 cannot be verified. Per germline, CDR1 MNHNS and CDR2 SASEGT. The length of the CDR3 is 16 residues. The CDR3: CASSRAGLAVQETQYF.

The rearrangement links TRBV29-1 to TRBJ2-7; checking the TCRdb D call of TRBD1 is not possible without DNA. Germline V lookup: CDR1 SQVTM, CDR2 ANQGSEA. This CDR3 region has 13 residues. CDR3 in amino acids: CSVVAQGSVLADF.

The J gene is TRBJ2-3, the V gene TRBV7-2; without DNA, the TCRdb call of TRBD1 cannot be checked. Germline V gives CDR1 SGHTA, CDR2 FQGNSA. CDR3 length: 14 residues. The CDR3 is CASSQDPGPDTQYF.

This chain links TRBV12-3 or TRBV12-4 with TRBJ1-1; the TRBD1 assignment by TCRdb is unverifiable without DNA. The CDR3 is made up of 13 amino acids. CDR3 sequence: CASRRDTDTEAFF.

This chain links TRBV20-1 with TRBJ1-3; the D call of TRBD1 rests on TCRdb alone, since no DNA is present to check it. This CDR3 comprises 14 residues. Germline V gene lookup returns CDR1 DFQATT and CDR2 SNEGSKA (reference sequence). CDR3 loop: CSAAGGTAGNTIYF.

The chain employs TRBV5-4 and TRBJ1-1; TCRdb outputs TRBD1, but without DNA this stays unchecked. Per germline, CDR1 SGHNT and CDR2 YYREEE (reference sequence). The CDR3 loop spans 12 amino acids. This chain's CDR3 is CASSDRVGEAFF. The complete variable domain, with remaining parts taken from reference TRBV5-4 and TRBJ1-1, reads ETGVTQSPTHLIKTRGQQVTLRCSSQSGHNTVSWYQQALGQGPQFIFQYYREEENGRGNFPPRFSGLQFPNYSSELNVNALELDDSALYLCASSDRVGEAFFGQGTRLTVV.

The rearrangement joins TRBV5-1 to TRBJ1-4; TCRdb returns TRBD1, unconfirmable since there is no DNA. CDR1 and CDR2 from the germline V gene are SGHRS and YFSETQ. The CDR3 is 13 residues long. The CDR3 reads CASSQGPNEKLFF.

The CDR3 is CASGNTDTQYF. The gene calls are TRBV28 and TRBJ2-3. In germline, CDR1 is MDHEN, CDR2 SYDVKM. The CDR3 covers 11 residues. Using reference TRBV28 and TRBJ2-3 for the parts outside the CDR3, the full variable domain is DVKVTQSSRYLVKRTGEKVFLECVQDMDHENMFWYRQDPGLGLRLIYFSYDVKMKEKGDIPEGYSVSREKKERFSLILESASTNQTSMYLCASGNTDTQYFGPGTRLTVL.

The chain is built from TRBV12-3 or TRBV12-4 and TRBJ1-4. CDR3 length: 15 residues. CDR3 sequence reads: CASSRTAATNEKLFF.

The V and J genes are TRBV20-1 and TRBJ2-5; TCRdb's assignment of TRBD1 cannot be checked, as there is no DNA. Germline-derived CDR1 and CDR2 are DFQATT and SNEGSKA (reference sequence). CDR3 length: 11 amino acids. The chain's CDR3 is CSARGEETQYF.

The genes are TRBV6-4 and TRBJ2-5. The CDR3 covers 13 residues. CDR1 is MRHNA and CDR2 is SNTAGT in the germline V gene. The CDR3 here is CASSARTQETQYF.

CDR3 region: CASSGNPGGTGELFF. The rearrangement links TRBV5-1 to TRBJ2-2. Per germline, CDR1 SGHRS and CDR2 YFSETQ. The length of the CDR3 is 15 residues. Combining the CDR3 with reference TRBV5-1 and TRBJ2-2 gives the whole variable domain KAGVTQTPRYLIKTRGQQVTLSCSPISGHRSVSWYQQTPGQGLQFLFEYFSETQRNKGNFPGRFSGRQFSNSRSEMNVSTLELGDSALYLCASSGNPGGTGELFFGEGSRLTVL.

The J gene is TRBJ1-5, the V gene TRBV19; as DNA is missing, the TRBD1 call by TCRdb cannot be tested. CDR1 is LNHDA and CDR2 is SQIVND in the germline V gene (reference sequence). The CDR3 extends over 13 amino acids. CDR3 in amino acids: CASSISRGQPQHF.

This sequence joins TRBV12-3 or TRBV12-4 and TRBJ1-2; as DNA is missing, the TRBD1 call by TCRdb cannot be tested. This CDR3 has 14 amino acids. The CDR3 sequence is CASSLGQAWHGYTF.

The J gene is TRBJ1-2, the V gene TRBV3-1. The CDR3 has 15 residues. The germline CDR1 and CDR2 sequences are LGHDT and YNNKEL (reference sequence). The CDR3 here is CASSQDIGANYGYTF.

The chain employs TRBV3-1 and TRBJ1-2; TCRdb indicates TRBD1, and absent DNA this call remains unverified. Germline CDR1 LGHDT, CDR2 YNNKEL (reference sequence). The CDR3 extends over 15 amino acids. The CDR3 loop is CASSQDGGTGYGYTF.

Here the CDR3 reads CSATGQGVETQYF. This chain connects TRBV20-1 to TRBJ2-5; the TCRdb D gene call, TRBD1, has no DNA to confirm it. Germline V gene data show CDR1 as DFQATT and CDR2 as SNEGSKA (reference sequence). There are 13 residues in the CDR3.

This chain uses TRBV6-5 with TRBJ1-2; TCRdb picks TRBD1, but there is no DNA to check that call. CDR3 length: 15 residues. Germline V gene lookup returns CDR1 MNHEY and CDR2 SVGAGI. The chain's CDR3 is CASSYSEGVGYGYTF.